The sequence of this T cell receptor (beta chain) was determined in a study of T cell responses to AZD1222 COVID-19 vaccine. At the level of the study: Pooled samples include second doses given at about 4 or 12 weeks. Findings and caveats of the study: Spike-specific TCR depth and breadth grew after two AZD1222 doses. There were repertoire samples only from the period after the peak T cell response. Only a handful of AZD1222 recipients, six or seven in all, had baseline seropositivity.

The CDR3 runs 15 residues. Trimming left V 2 bases short and J 4 bases short, with 12 bases between. Germline V gene lookup returns CDR1 MNHEY and CDR2 SMNVEV (reference sequence). Points on this clone: Its target is unknown.

Using immunoSEQ multiplex PCR, the repertoire was profiled, and TCRdb retains in-frame clones only, with some absent. The top ten hold around 9.9% of the sample, which has 65,000 to 85,000 clones, over 75% seen once. The sequencing used peripheral blood, collected on day 0 of AZD1222 vaccination. The rearrangement links TRBV27 to TRBJ1-5, with D unclear. This receptor was obtained from an adult in good health. CDR3 DNA: TGTGCCAGCAGTTTAAACGGTGGGCGAAATCAGCCCCAGCATTTT. Its translation: CASSLNGGRNQPQHF.